The next 20 T cell receptor beta chains were all read from a single sample in a study of blood T cell repertoires in COVID-19. Sequencing was performed with immunoSEQ multiplex PCR; in TCRdb, only in-frame clones are kept and a portion is missing. The sample lists about 33,000 clones, about 90% seen once, with around 6.5% in the top ten. The sample taken for sequencing was peripheral blood. Receptors originate from a human donor in a cohort sampled during active COVID-19.

The chain has TRBV4-1 and TRBJ2-1; 10 bases fit TRBD1. This CDR3 has 16 amino acids. Germline CDR1 and CDR2: MGHRA and YSYEKL. The J segment lost 5 bases and the V segment lost 1 base, leaving 5 bases of the junction unmatched. The CDR3, as DNA: TGCGCCAGCAGCCAAGCTCCGGGACAGGGGCACAATGAGCAGTTCTTC. Amino acids: CASSQAPGQGHNEQFF.

This chain links TRBV2 with TRBJ2-7; 9 positions match TRBD2. V dropped 8 bases and J dropped 5; count of bases not matched to a gene: 10. This CDR3 contains 14 residues. Germline V gene data show CDR1 as SNHLY and CDR2 as FYNNEI. In DNA form, the CDR3 reads TGTGCCAGCGAACAGACTAGCGGCATCCACGAGCAGTACTTC. This gives the protein CASEQTSGIHEQYF.

The V call is TRBV3-1 (or the pseudogene TRBV3-2), the J call TRBJ2-5; no clear D gene. Per the germline V gene, CDR1 is LGHDT and CDR2 is YNNKEL (reference sequence). The CDR3 runs to 11 residues. V was cut by 0 bases and J by 7 bases, with 3 bases left in between. The CDR3 loop reads CASSQERTQYF. The CDR3 nucleotides read TGTGCCAGCAGCCAAGAGCGGACCCAGTACTTC.

The chain has TRBV6-2 or TRBV6-3 and TRBJ1-5; 8 bases are shared with TRBD1. V was clipped by 8 bases and J by 5 bases; unmatched bases: 11. Germline assignment: CDR1 MNHEY and CDR2 SVGEGT. The CDR3 sequence is 15 residues long. This chain's CDR3 is CASRPGPRGHQPQHF. As DNA, the CDR3 is TGTGCCAGCCGCCCCGGGCCCAGGGGGCATCAGCCCCAGCATTTT.

The rearrangement joins TRBV7-3 to TRBJ1-1; 7 nucleotides align to TRBD1. Unmatched junction bases numbered 5, after V lost 0 bases and J lost 1 base. This CDR3 contains 16 residues. Looked up from germline, CDR1 is SGHTA and CDR2 is FQGTGA. DNA of the CDR3: TGTGCCAGCAGCTTAACGACAGGGCCTAGGAACACTGAAGCTTTCTTT. Encoded protein: CASSLTTGPRNTEAFF.

V usage is TRBV12-3 or TRBV12-4 and J usage is TRBJ2-1; TRBD2 might be the D (5 bases). This CDR3 comprises 12 residues. The germline V and J ends were trimmed by 5 bases and 7 bases, with 9 bases remaining between them. CDR3 sequence: CASSQLDNEQFF. For the CDR3, the DNA is TGTGCCAGCAGTCAACTAGATAATGAGCAGTTCTTC.

The chain uses TRBV7-7 and TRBJ2-5; D ambiguous. Germline CDR1 SSHAT, CDR2 FNYEAQ (reference sequence). This CDR3 spans 12 amino acids. CDR3 sequence: CASSLNSGTQYF. The CDR3 region has the DNA TGTGCTAGCTCGTTGAACTCAGGGACCCAGTACTTC.

This chain links TRBV7-2 with TRBJ2-3; TRBD2 aligns across 10 bases. The junction had 10 bases not matched to a gene; V was cut back by 4 bases and J by 3 bases. The CDR3 runs to 17 residues. The V gene's germline CDR1 is SGHTA and CDR2 FQGNSA. The CDR3 DNA sequence: TGTGCCAGCAGCTCCTATCTAGCGGGGGAATATACAGATACGCAGTATTTT. This gives the protein CASSSYLAGEYTDTQYF.

The V gene is TRBV6-5, the J gene TRBJ2-7, with a weak D call TRBD2 (5 bases). CDR3 length: 14 amino acids. Trimming removed 6 bases at V and 3 bases at J, with 15 bases between. The germline V gene has CDR1 MNHEY and CDR2 SVGAGI. This CDR3 is CASSVPGLNYEQYF. In DNA form, the CDR3 reads TGTGCCAGCAGCGTTCCAGGACTTAACTACGAGCAGTACTTC.

J is TRBJ1-1 and V is TRBV6-6; no definite D call. From germline, CDR1 is MNHNY and CDR2 SVGAGI (reference sequence). The CDR3 sequence is 14 residues long. Trimming shortened V by 6 bases and J by 0 bases, and 11 bases separated the two germline ends. The CDR3: CASRGVGMNTEAFF. Written as DNA, the CDR3 is TGTGCCAGCAGGGGAGTAGGAATGAACACTGAAGCTTTCTTT.

This rearrangement joins TRBV25-1 to TRBJ1-6, with 9 positions matching TRBD1. CDR3 length equals 12 residues. The germline gives CDR1 MGHDK, CDR2 SYGVNS. J was trimmed by 10 bases and V by 8 bases; bases with no gene match: 3. The CDR3 sequence: CASRTGESPLHF. Written as DNA, the CDR3 is TGTGCCAGCCGGACAGGGGAATCACCCCTCCACTTT.

In DNA form, the CDR3 reads TGTGCCACCAGTGACCCCGGGACCCCAGGGGGAGAGCAGTACTTC. This gives the protein CATSDPGTPGGEQYF. The genes are TRBV24-1 and TRBJ2-7; 7 bases line up with TRBD1. V lost 4 bases and J lost 7; bases outside the gene matches: 12. Germline V gene lookup returns CDR1 KGHDR and CDR2 SFDVKD. The CDR3 length is 15 residues.

The chain is built from TRBV6-5 and TRBJ2-7; D is ambiguous. The CDR3 is 14 amino acids. V was pared by 7 bases and J by 3 bases, with 16 bases between. CDR1 and CDR2 (germline): MNHEY, SVGAGI. The CDR3 DNA reads as TGTGCCAGCAAGGAACCAGGCCTCTTCTACGAGCAGTACTTC. This codes for CASKEPGLFYEQYF.

This rearrangement joins TRBV4-1 to TRBJ1-2, with TRBD1 identical over 11 bases. V dropped 5 bases and J dropped 6; count of bases not matched to a gene: 8. CDR3 length: 15 residues. Looked up from germline, CDR1 is MGHRA and CDR2 is YSYEKL. The CDR3 sequence: CASSFRTGGADGYTF. In nucleotides, the CDR3 is TGCGCCAGCAGCTTTCGGACAGGGGGCGCTGATGGCTACACCTTC.

The rearrangement uses TRBV7-2 and TRBJ1-2; 9 positions agree with TRBD1. The CDR3 is 15 residues long. After removal of 5 bases from V and 4 bases from J, the junction contained 8 bases not matched to a gene. Germline-derived CDR1 and CDR2 are SGHTA and FQGNSA. The CDR3: CASSPGTGFPYGYTF. The CDR3 DNA is TGTGCCAGCAGCCCGGGGACAGGGTTCCCCTATGGCTACACCTTC.

The rearrangement uses TRBV7-2 and TRBJ2-7, with D hard to call. CDR3 length equals 16 residues. Germline lookup yields CDR1 SGHTA and CDR2 FQGNSA. Trimming removed 0 bases from V and 2 bases from J, with 14 bases in between. Here the CDR3 DNA reads TGTGCCAGCAGCTTAGCGCCCAACAGCCGACCCTACGAGCAGTACTTC. The encoded protein is CASSLAPNSRPYEQYF.

The chain links TRBV28 to TRBJ1-2; D not resolved. The CDR3 totals 12 residues. From germline, CDR1 is MDHEN and CDR2 SYDVKM. V lost 7 bases to trimming and J lost 1 base, with 7 bases between them. CDR3 protein: CASTGFNYGYTF. The CDR3 DNA follows: TGTGCCAGCACCGGGTTTAACTATGGCTACACCTTC.

The V and J genes are TRBV4-3 and TRBJ1-6; 8 positions match TRBD1. CDR3 size: 16 residues. J gave up 3 bases and V 1 base, and 2 bases lay outside the gene matches. Per the germline V gene, CDR1 is LGHNA and CDR2 is YSLEER. DNA for the CDR3: TGCGCCAGCAGCCAAGGGACAGGGTTCTATAATTCACCCCTCCACTTT. This translates into CASSQGTGFYNSPLHF.

This chain connects TRBV5-1 to TRBJ2-1, with 10 bases fitting TRBD2. The germline CDR1 and CDR2 sequences are SGHRS and YFSETQ. The CDR3 runs 15 residues. The junction had 0 bases not matched to a gene; V was cut back by 3 bases and J by 0 bases. The chain's CDR3 is CASSSSGSSYNEQFF. The CDR3 nucleotides read TGCGCCAGCAGCTCTAGCGGGAGCTCCTACAATGAGCAGTTCTTC.

This clone has just one count. The CDR3 is CASSLAGDSNEQFF. In DNA form, the CDR3 reads TGTGCCAGCAGCTTAGCGGGGGACTCGAATGAGCAGTTCTTC. The chain links TRBV7-9 to TRBJ2-1, with D possibly TRBD2 on 6 matching bases. CDR1 SEHNR and CDR2 FQNEAQ come from the germline V gene (reference sequence). This CDR3 contains 14 residues. Deletions cut 0 bases from V and 7 bases from J, with 10 bases between.